Listed here are 20 T cell receptor beta chains from one sample, sequenced in a study of cytomegalovirus exposure and HLA in healthy donors. Primers for the PCR totalled 60 Vbeta and 13 Jbeta. The method was immunoSEQ multiplex PCR; TCRdb's version includes in-frame clones alone and lacks a portion of them. In the table there are approximately 170,000 clones, approximately 71% of which are singletons. The sequencing input was PBMCs. The receptor source for this set is a man aged 45 to 65 in good health and CMV-seronegative.

In its sample, this clone was seen a few times. The V gene is TRBV13, the J gene TRBJ2-5, with a tentative D call TRBD1 (5 bases). The CDR3 loop spans 14 amino acids. Trimming shortened V by 0 bases and J by 5 bases, and 10 bases separated the two germline ends. Germline assignment: CDR1 PRHDT and CDR2 FYEKMQ (reference sequence). DNA for the CDR3: TGTGCCAGCAGCTTAGGGGGGCGATTGGAGACCCAGTACTTC. This encodes CASSLGGRLETQYF.

The CDR3 spells CASSYSSLSGNTIYF. DNA of the CDR3: TGTGCCAGCAGTTACTCCTCTCTCTCTGGAAACACCATATATTTT. This sequence joins TRBV6-6 and TRBJ1-3; D uncertain. V lost 0 bases and J 0 bases, leaving 6 bases between the germline ends. There are 15 residues in the CDR3. Germline-derived CDR1 and CDR2 are MNHNY and SVGAGI (reference sequence).

This chain joins TRBV10-1 and TRBJ1-2, with 7 bases matching TRBD1. J was trimmed by 9 bases and V by 5 bases; bases with no gene match: 15. Germline V CDR1 and CDR2: WNHNN, SYGVQD (reference sequence). This CDR3 is 15 amino acids long. The CDR3, as DNA: TGCGCCAGCAGTCCGAGGACAGGAGCCACGGGGAGCTACACCTTC. Translating gives CASSPRTGATGSYTF.

This clone was observed once. The chain recombines TRBV29-1 with TRBJ1-2, with D possibly being TRBD1 (5 bases). The CDR3 is 13 amino acids. Trimming removed 6 bases at V and 4 bases at J, with 15 bases between. From germline, CDR1 is SQVTM and CDR2 ANQGSEA. CDR3 sequence (DNA): TGCAGCGTCGATAGGGGCTACCTCTATGGCTACACCTTC. Protein: CSVDRGYLYGYTF.

The gene calls are TRBV29-1 and TRBJ2-2, with 7 bases that match TRBD1. Germline lookup yields CDR1 SQVTM and CDR2 ANQGSEA. J was trimmed by 2 bases and V by 7 bases; bases with no gene match: 10. The CDR3 runs 15 residues. DNA of the CDR3: TGCAGCGCCCAAAGGACAGGCGTTAACACCGGGGAGCTGTTTTTT. Residues: CSAQRTGVNTGELFF.

The chain is built from TRBV14 and TRBJ2-5; 7 bases agree with TRBD2. With V trimmed by 1 base and J by 4 bases, 6 bases remained unmatched. The CDR3 loop spans 15 amino acids. Germline V gene data show CDR1 as SGHDN and CDR2 as FVKESK. This CDR3 is CASSQVGEGRETQYF. The CDR3 nucleotides read TGTGCCAGCAGCCAAGTCGGGGAGGGCCGAGAGACCCAGTACTTC. The entire variable domain, with the rest obtained from reference TRBV14 and TRBJ2-5, is as follows: EAGVTQFPSHSVIEKGQTVTLRCDPISGHDNLYWYRRVMGKEIKFLLHFVKESKQDESGMPNNRFLAERTGGTYSTLKVQPAELEDSGVYFCASSQVGEGRETQYFGPGTRLLVL.

The gene calls are TRBV7-2 and TRBJ1-1, with 7 positions matching TRBD1. Germline lookup yields CDR1 SGHTA and CDR2 FQGNSA. J was trimmed by 5 bases and V by 4 bases; bases with no gene match: 10. The CDR3 sequence is 15 residues long. The CDR3 region has the DNA TGTGCCAGCAGCTCTCCTCAGGGGGTGGTGACTGAAGCTTTCTTT. Translation gives CASSSPQGVVTEAFF.

The V gene is TRBV19, the J gene TRBJ2-3; a weak D match, TRBD1 (5 bases). This CDR3 has 16 amino acids. Trimming cost V 6 bases and J 1 base, with 17 bases left between them. Germline CDR1 LNHDA, CDR2 SQIVND (reference sequence). Here the CDR3 DNA reads TGTGCCAGTAGCCTAGGGGCACCCAGAGGCACAGATACGCAGTATTTT. As protein: CASSLGAPRGTDTQYF. Drawing the rest from reference TRBV19 and TRBJ2-3, the complete variable domain is DGGITQSPKYLFRKEGQNVTLSCEQNLNHDAMYWYRQDPGQGLRLIYYSQIVNDFQKGDIAEGYSVSREKKESFPLTVTSAQKNPTAFYLCASSLGAPRGTDTQYFGPGTRLTVL.

This chain links TRBV7-2 with TRBJ1-4, with TRBD1 identical over 11 bases. This CDR3 has 15 amino acids. V lost 5 bases, J lost 8 bases, and 7 bases stayed unmatched. Germline V gives CDR1 SGHTA, CDR2 FQGNSA. The CDR3 loop is CASSVGGTGGEKLFF. The CDR3 DNA reads as TGTGCCAGCAGCGTCGGGGGGACAGGGGGGGAAAAACTGTTTTTT.

As concerns this clone: The final CDR3 position lacks the conserved phenylalanine or tryptophan, pointing to a likely read error. The chain recombines TRBV6-5 with TRBJ2-7; 11 nucleotides agree with TRBD1. Germline V lookup: CDR1 MNHEY, CDR2 SVGAGI. This CDR3 has 15 residues. V shed 2 bases, J shed 6 bases, and the junction held 6 bases outside the gene matches. The CDR3 spells CASSYEDRGRREQYL. CDR3 nucleotides: TGTGCCAGCAGTTACGAGGACAGGGGGCGACGCGAGCAGTACCTC.

The chain combines TRBV5-1 with TRBJ2-7; a possible D gene is TRBD1 (7 bases). The CDR3 totals 17 residues. V dropped 1 base and J dropped 5 bases, with 22 bases sitting between them. Germline CDR1 reads SGHRS; CDR2 reads YFSETQ. This chain's CDR3 is CASSLLPWAGGKDEQYF. The CDR3 coding sequence is TGCGCCAGCAGCTTGTTACCCTGGGCAGGGGGGAAAGACGAGCAGTACTTC.

The chain carries TRBV6-1 and TRBJ2-5; 8 positions agree with TRBD1. Trimming removed 5 bases from V and 3 bases from J; junction bases left unmatched: 5. The CDR3 is 14 amino acids. CDR1 is MNHNS and CDR2 is SASEGT in the germline V gene. This chain's CDR3 is CASSWTGMEETQYF. The CDR3 DNA sequence: TGTGCCAGCAGTTGGACAGGGATGGAAGAGACCCAGTACTTC.

This sequence joins TRBV28 and TRBJ2-7; D possibly corresponds to TRBD2 (6 bases). The CDR3 has 13 residues. CDR1 and CDR2 from the germline V gene are MDHEN and SYDVKM. V lost 6 bases, J lost 3 bases, and 12 bases lay in between. CDR3 coding DNA: TGTGCCAGCAGGGCGGGGTCGAACTACGAGCAGTACTTC. Encoded protein: CASRAGSNYEQYF.

The V call is TRBV5-1, the J call TRBJ2-3; 8 nucleotides agree with TRBD2. CDR3 length equals 16 residues. Germline V gene sequence: CDR1 SGHRS, CDR2 YFSETQ. V dropped 2 bases and J dropped 2; count of bases not matched to a gene: 7. CDR3 protein: CASSFGRGASTDTQYF. CDR3 DNA: TGCGCCAGCAGCTTCGGGCGGGGGGCCTCCACAGATACGCAGTATTTT.

V is TRBV7-9 and J is TRBJ2-7; TRBD1 matches 9 bases. The CDR3 covers 15 residues. Unmatched junction bases numbered 7, after V lost 2 bases and J lost 5 bases. Germline V gene lookup returns CDR1 SEHNR and CDR2 FQNEAQ (reference sequence). CDR3 protein: CASSLSRTGEHEQYF. CDR3 coding DNA: TGTGCCAGCAGCTTAAGCCGGACAGGGGAGCACGAGCAGTACTTC.

J is TRBJ2-2 and V is TRBV7-9, with a weak D call TRBD2 (6 bases). V was clipped by 6 bases and J by 6 bases, with 14 bases between them. The CDR3 is 14 amino acids. The germline CDR1 and CDR2 sequences are SEHNR and FQNEAQ (reference sequence). CDR3 bases: TGTGCCAGCAGTAGGAGGGTCGGGGCCGGGGAGCTGTTTTTT. Residues: CASSRRVGAGELFF.

The V and J genes are TRBV11-3 and TRBJ1-1, with D uncertain. Germline-derived CDR1 and CDR2 are SGHNT and YENEEA. V lost 0 bases and J lost 4, with 6 bases in between. The CDR3 runs to 13 residues. The CDR3 here is CASSLEGGTEAFF. The CDR3 DNA reads as TGTGCCAGCAGCTTAGAGGGAGGCACTGAAGCTTTCTTT.

This chain joins TRBV5-1 and TRBJ1-5; D is perhaps TRBD1 (6 bases). Per the germline V gene, CDR1 is SGHRS and CDR2 is YFSETQ. The V and J ends lost 0 bases and 7 bases respectively, with 11 bases between them. The CDR3 extends over 14 amino acids. CDR3 in amino acids: CASSLGGGQQPQHF. CDR3 nucleotide sequence: TGCGCCAGCAGCTTGGGAGGGGGTCAGCAGCCCCAGCATTTT.

CDR3 nucleotide sequence: TGTGCCAGCAGTCGCCAGCGGGGAGAGGGCGAGCAGTACTTC. It encodes CASSRQRGEGEQYF. The chain employs TRBV2 and TRBJ2-7, with 7 bases matching TRBD2. CDR1 and CDR2 from the germline V gene are SNHLY and FYNNEI. The ends lost 5 bases at V and 6 bases at J; junction bases unmatched: 10. The CDR3 has 14 residues.

The chain uses TRBV6-1 and TRBJ1-1, with D tentatively TRBD1 (6 bases). There are 13 residues in the CDR3. Germline CDR1 MNHNS, CDR2 SASEGT. The ends were cut back, 5 bases at V and 4 bases at J, with 11 bases in the middle. CDR3 loop: CASSTGPGTEAFF. The CDR3 DNA reads as TGTGCCAGCAGTACAGGGCCCGGCACTGAAGCTTTCTTT.